This T cell receptor (beta chain) emerged from a study of human T cells and chemical hapten exposure. There are many counts of this clonotype. Germline loops: CDR1 LNHNV, CDR2 YYDKDF (reference sequence). This CDR3 region has 13 residues. After removal of 8 bases from V and 3 bases from J, the junction contained 1 base not matched to a gene. Time point reported: healthy volunteer bleed at 2 weeks. Unfractionated whole blood yielded total RNA. Library construction involved attaching unique molecular identifiers to individual cDNA molecules, which allowed quantitative, reproducible TCR counting. A single record per CDR3 protein comes from TCRdb applying MiXCR to the RACE reads. The sample has 75,000 to 100,000 distinct CDR3 sequences; about 10% are singletons.

The rearrangement links TRBV15 to TRBJ2-5, with 12 bases fitting TRBD1. Sample: whole blood. The source of this sequence is a female donor in good health. Some clones in this sample may be carry-over from other donors' samples. The CDR3 here is CATGTGGEETQYF. CDR3 in DNA: TGTGCCACCGGGACAGGGGGCGAAGAGACCCAGTACTTC.